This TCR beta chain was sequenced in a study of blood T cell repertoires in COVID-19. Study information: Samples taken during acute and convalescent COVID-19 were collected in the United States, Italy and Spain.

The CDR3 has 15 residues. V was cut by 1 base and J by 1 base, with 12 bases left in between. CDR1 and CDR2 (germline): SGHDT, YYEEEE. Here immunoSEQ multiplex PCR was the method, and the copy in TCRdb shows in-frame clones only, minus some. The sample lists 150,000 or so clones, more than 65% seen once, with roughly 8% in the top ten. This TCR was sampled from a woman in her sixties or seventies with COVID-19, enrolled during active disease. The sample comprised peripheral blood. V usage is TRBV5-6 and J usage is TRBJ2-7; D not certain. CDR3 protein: CASSLMAGPSYEQYF. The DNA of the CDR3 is TGTGCCAGCAGCTTGATGGCAGGCCCTTCCTACGAGCAGTACTTC.